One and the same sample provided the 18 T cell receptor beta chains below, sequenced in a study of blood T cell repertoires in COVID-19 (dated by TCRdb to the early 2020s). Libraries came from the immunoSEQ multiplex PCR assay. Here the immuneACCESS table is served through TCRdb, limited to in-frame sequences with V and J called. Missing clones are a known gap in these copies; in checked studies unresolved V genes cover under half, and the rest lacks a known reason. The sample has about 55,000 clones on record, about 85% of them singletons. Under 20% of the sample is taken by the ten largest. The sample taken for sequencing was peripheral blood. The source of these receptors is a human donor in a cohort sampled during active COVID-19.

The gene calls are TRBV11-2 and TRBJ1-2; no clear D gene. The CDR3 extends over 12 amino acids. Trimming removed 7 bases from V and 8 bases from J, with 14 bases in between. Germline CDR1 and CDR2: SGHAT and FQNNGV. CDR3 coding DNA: TGTGCCAGCACCTCTACCGTTCGGGGCTACACCTTC. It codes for CASTSTVRGYTF.

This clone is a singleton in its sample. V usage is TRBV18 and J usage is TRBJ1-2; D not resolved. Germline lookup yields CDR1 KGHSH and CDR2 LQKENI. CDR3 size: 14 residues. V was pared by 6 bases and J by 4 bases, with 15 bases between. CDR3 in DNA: TGTGCCAGCTCCCCGCGGGAGGAAAGCTATGGCTACACCTTC. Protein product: CASSPREESYGYTF.

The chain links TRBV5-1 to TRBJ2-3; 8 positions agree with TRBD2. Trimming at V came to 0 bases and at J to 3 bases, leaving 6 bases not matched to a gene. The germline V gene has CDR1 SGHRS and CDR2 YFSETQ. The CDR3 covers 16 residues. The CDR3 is CASSLVSSGRTDTQYF. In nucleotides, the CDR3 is TGCGCCAGCAGCTTGGTTTCCAGCGGGAGAACAGATACGCAGTATTTT.

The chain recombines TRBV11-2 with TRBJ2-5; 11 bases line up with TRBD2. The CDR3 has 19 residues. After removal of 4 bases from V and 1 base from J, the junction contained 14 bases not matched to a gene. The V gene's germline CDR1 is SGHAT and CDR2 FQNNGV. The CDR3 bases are TGTGCCAGCAGCTCAGCGCCACTAGCGGGGGCCCCGACCCAAGAGACCCAGTACTTC. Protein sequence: CASSSAPLAGAPTQETQYF.

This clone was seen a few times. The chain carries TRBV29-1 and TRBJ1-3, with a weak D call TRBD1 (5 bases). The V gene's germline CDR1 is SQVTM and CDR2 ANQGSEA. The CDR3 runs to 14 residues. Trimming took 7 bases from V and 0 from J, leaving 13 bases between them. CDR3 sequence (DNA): TGCAGCGCTTACAGGAGAAGCTCTGGAAACACCATATATTTT. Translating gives CSAYRRSSGNTIYF.

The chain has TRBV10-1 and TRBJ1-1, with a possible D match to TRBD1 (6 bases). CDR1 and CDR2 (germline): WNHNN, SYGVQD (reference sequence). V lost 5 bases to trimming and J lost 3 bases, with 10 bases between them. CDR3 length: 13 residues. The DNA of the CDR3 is TGCGCCAGCAGTTCACAGGGATACACTGAAGCTTTCTTT. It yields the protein CASSSQGYTEAFF.

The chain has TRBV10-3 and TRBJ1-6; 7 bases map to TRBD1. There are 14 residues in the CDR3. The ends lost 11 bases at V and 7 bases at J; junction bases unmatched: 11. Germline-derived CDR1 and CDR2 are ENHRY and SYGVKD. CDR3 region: CAAQGESRNSPLHF. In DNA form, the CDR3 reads TGTGCCGCCCAGGGGGAGTCGAGGAATTCACCCCTCCACTTT.

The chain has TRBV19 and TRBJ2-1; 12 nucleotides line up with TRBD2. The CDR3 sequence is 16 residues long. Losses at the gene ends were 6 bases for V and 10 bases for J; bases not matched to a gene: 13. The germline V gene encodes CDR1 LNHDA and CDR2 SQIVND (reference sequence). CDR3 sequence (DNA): TGTGCCAGTAGGGACAACCTAGCGGGGGGGATGCAAGAGCAGTTCTTC. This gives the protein CASRDNLAGGMQEQFF.

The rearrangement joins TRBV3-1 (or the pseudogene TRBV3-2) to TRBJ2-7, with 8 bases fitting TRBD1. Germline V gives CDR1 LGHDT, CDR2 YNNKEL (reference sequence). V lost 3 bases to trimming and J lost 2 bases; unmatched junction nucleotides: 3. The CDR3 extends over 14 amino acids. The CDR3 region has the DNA TGTGCCAGCAGCCAGGGACAGGTAACCTACGAGCAGTACTTC. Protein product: CASSQGQVTYEQYF.

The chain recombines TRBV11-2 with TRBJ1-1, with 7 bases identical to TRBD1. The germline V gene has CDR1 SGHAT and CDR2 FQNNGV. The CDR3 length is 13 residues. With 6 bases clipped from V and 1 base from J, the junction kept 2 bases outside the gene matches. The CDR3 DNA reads TGTGCCAGCAGACAGGGGTCGAACACTGAAGCTTTCTTT. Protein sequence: CASRQGSNTEAFF. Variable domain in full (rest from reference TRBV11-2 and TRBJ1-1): EAGVAQSPRYKIIEKRQSVAFWCNPISGHATLYWYQQILGQGPKLLIQFQNNGVVDDSQLPKDRFSAERLKGVDSTLKIQPAKLEDSAVYLCASRQGSNTEAFFGQGTRLTVV.

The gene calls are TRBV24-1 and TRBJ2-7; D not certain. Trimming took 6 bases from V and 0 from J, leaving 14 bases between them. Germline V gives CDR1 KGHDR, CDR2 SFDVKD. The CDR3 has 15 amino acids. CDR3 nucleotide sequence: TGTGCCACCAGTCGTTCTGGCACTAACTCCTACGAGCAGTACTTC. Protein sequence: CATSRSGTNSYEQYF.

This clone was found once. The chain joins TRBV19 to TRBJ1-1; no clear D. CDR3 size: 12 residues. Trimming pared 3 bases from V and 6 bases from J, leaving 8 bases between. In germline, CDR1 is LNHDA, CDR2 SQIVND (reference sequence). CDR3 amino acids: CASSIVGAEAFF. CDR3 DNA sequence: TGTGCCAGTAGTATCGTCGGAGCTGAAGCTTTCTTT.

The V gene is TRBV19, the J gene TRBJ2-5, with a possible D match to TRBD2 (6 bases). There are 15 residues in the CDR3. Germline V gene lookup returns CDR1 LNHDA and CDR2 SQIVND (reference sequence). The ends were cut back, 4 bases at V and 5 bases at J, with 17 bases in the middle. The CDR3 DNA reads TGTGCCAGTAGTACGGCGGGGACTGGTAGGGAGACCCAGTACTTC. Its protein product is CASSTAGTGRETQYF.

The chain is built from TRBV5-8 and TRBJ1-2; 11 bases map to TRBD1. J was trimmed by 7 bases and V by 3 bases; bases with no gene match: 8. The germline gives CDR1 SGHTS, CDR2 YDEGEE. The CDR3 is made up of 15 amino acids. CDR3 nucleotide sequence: TGTGCCAGCAGCTACCGGGACAGGGGGTCTCCTGGCTACACCTTC. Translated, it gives CASSYRDRGSPGYTF.

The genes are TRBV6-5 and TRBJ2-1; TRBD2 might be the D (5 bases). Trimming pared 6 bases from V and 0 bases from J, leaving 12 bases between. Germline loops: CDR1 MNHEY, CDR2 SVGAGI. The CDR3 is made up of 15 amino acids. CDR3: CASSPVGASYNEQFF. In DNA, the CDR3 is TGTGCCAGCAGCCCCGTGGGAGCCTCCTACAATGAGCAGTTCTTC.

Written as DNA, the CDR3 is TGTGCCAGCAGCTTGAACAGGGGAGATAGGAGCGAGCAGTACTTC. Translating gives CASSLNRGDRSEQYF. V and J are TRBV11-3 and TRBJ2-7; TRBD1 agrees at 7 bases. After removal of 3 bases from V and 6 bases from J, the junction contained 11 bases not matched to a gene. Germline CDR1 SGHNT, CDR2 YENEEA. CDR3 size: 15 residues.

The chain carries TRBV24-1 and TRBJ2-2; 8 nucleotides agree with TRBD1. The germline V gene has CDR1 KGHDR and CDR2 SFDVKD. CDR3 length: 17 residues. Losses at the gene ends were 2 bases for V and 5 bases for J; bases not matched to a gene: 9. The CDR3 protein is CATSDSRGRVGTGELFF. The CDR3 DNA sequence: TGTGCCACCAGTGATTCCAGGGGGCGAGTCGGAACCGGGGAGCTGTTTTTT.

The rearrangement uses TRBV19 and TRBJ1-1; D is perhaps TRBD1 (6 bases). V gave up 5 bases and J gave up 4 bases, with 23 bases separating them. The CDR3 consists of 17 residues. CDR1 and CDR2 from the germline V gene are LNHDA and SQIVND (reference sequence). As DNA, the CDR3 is TGTGCCAGTAGTCCCCGAGCCGGGACAAGAGGGAGCACTGAAGCTTTCTTT. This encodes CASSPRAGTRGSTEAFF.